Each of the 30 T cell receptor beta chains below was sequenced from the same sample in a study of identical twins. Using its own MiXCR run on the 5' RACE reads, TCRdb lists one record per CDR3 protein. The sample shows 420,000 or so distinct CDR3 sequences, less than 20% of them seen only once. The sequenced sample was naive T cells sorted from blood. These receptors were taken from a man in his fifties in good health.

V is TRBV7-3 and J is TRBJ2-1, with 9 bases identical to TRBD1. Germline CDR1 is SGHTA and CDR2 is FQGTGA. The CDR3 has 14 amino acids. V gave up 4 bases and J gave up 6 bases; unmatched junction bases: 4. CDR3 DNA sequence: TGTGCCAGCAGCTACGGGACAGGGTCCAATGAGCAGTTCTTC. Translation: CASSYGTGSNEQFF. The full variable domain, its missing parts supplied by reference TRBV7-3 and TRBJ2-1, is GAGVSQTPSNKVTEKGKYVELRCDPISGHTALYWYRQSLGQGPEFLIYFQGTGAADDSGLPNDRFFAVRPEGSVSTLKIQRTERGDSAVYLCASSYGTGSNEQFFGPGTRLTVL.

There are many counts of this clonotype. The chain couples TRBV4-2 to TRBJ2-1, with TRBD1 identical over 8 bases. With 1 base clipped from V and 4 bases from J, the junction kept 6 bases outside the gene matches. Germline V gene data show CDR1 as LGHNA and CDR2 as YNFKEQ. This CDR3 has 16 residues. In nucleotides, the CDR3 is TGTGCCAGCAGCCAAGTTTCGGGACAGGTATACAATGAGCAGTTCTTC. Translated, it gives CASSQVSGQVYNEQFF.

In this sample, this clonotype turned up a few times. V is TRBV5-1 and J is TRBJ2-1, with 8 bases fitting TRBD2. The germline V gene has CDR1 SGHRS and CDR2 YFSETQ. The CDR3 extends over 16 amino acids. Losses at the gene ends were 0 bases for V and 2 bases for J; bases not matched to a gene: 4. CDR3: CASSLGPGLAYNEQFF. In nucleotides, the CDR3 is TGCGCCAGCAGCTTGGGGCCGGGACTAGCCTACAATGAGCAGTTCTTC.

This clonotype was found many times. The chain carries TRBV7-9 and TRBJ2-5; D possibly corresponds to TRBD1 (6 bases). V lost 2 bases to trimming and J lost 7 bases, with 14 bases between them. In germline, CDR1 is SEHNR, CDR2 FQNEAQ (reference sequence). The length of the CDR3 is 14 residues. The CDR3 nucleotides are TGTGCCAGCAGCTTAAACCACAGGGCCGGGACCCAGTACTTC. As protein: CASSLNHRAGTQYF.

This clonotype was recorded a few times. CDR3 sequence (DNA): TGTGCCAGCAGTTTAGCGATAGGTGGTTTCTATGGCTACACCTTC. It encodes CASSLAIGGFYGYTF. This chain connects TRBV12-3 or TRBV12-4 to TRBJ1-2, with D hard to call. The CDR3 sequence is 15 residues long. V lost 0 bases to trimming and J lost 4 bases, with 12 bases between them.

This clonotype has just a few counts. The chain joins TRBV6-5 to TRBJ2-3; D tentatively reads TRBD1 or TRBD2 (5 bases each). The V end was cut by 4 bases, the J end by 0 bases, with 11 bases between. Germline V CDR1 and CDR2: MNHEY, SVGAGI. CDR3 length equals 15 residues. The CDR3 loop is CASSWDGLSTDTQYF. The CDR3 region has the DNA TGTGCCAGCAGTTGGGACGGACTCAGCACAGATACGCAGTATTTT.

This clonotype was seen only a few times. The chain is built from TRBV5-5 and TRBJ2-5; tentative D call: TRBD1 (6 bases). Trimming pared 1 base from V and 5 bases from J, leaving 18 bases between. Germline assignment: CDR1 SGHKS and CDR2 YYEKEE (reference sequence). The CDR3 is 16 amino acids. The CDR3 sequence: CASSLSAGQRRETQYF. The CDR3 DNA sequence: TGTGCCAGCAGCTTGTCCGCAGGACAGAGAAGGGAGACCCAGTACTTC.

The CDR3 protein is CASRAGPLGETQYF. The CDR3, as DNA: TGCGCCAGCAGGGCGGGCCCACTGGGGGAGACCCAGTACTTC. The rearrangement joins TRBV5-1 to TRBJ2-5, with a weak D call TRBD2 (5 bases). Germline V gene lookup returns CDR1 SGHRS and CDR2 YFSETQ. The CDR3 has 14 amino acids. Trimming removed 5 bases at V and 5 bases at J, with 16 bases between.

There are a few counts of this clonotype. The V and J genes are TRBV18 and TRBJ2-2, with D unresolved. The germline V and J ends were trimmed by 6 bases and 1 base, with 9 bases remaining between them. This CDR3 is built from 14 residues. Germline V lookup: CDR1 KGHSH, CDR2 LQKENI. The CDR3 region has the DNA TGTGCCAGCTCGTCTTACGAGAACACCGGGGAGCTGTTTTTT. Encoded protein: CASSSYENTGELFF.

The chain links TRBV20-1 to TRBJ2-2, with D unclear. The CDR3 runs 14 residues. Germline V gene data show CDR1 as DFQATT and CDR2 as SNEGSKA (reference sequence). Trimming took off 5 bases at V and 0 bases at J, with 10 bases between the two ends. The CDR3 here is CSAPGPTNTGELFF. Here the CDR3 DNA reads TGCAGTGCTCCTGGACCGACGAACACCGGGGAGCTGTTTTTT.

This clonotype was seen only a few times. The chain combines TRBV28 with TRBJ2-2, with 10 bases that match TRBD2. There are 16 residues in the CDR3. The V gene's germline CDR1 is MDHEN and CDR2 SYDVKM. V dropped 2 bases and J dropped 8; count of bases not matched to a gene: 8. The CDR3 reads CASSLRASGRKGELFF. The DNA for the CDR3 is TGTGCCAGCAGTTTACGGGCTAGCGGGAGAAAAGGGGAGCTGTTTTTT.

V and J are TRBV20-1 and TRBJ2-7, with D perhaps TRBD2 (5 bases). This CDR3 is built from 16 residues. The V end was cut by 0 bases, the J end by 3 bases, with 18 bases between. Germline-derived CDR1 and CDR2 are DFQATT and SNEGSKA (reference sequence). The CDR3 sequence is CSARDEGLVAHYEQYF. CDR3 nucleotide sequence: TGCAGTGCTAGAGATGAGGGTTTGGTAGCCCACTACGAGCAGTACTTC.

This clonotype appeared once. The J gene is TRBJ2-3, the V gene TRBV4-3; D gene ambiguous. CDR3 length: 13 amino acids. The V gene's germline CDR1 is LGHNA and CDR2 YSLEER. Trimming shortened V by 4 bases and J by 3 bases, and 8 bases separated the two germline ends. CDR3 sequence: CASSPRATDTQYF. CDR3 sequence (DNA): TGCGCCAGCAGCCCTCGGGCGACAGATACGCAGTATTTT.

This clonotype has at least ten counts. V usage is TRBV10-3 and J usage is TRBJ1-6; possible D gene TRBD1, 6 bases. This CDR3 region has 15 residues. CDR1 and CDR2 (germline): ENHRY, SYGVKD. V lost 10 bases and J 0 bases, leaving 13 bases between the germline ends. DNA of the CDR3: TGTGCCAGCGAACAGGGCAGCTCCTATAATTCACCCCTCCACTTT. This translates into CASEQGSSYNSPLHF.

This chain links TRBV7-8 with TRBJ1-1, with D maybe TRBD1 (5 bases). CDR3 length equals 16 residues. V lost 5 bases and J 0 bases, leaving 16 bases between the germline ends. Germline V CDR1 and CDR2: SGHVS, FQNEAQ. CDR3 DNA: TGTGCCAGCAGCAGGGAGGGGTACGGAGTGAACACTGAAGCTTTCTTT. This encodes CASSREGYGVNTEAFF. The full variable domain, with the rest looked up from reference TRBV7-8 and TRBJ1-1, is GAGVSQSPRYKVAKRGQDVALRCDPISGHVSLFWYQQALGQGPEFLTYFQNEAQLDKSGLPSDRFFAERPEGSVSTLKIQRTQQEDSAVYLCASSREGYGVNTEAFFGQGTRLTVV.

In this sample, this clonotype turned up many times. As DNA, the CDR3 is TGTGCCAGCAGCTTAGTCCCCCACGGAAGGACTGAAGCTTTCTTT. Its translation is CASSLVPHGRTEAFF. This rearrangement joins TRBV11-2 to TRBJ1-1, with D hard to call. CDR1 and CDR2 (germline): SGHAT, FQNNGV. The CDR3 runs 15 residues. V lost 1 base and J lost 5, with 14 bases in between.

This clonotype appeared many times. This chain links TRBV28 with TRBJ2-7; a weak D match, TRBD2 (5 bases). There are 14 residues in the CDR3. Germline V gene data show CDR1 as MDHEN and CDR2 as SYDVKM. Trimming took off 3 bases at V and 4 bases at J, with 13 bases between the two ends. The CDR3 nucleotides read TGTGCCAGCAGTTTTGAGGGCCAAGGGTACGAGCAGTACTTC. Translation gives CASSFEGQGYEQYF.

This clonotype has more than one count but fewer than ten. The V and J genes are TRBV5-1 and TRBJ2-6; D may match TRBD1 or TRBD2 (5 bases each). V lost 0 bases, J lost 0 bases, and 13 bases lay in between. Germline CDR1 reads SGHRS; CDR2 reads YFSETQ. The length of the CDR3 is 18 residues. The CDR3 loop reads CASSLAGPGTSGANVLTF. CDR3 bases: TGCGCCAGCAGCTTGGCAGGGCCCGGGACCTCTGGGGCCAACGTCCTGACTTTC.

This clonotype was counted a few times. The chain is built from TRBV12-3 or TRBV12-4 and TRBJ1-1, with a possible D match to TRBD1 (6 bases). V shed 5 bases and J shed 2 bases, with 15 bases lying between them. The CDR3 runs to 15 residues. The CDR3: CASSPGGTLNTEAFF. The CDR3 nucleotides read TGTGCCAGCAGTCCCGGAGGGACACTAAACACTGAAGCTTTCTTT.

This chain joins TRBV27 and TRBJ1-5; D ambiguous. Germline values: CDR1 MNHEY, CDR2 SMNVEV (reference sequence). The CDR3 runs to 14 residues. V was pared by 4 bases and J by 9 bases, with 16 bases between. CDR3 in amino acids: CASSSYASGWPQHF. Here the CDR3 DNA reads TGTGCCAGCAGTTCTTATGCCTCCGGATGGCCCCAGCATTTT.

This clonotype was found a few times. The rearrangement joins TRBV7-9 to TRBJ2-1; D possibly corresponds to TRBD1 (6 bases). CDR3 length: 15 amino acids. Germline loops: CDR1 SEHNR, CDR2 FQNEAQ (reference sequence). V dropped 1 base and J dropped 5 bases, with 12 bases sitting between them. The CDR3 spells CASSLGRTDNNEQFF. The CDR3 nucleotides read TGTGCCAGCAGCTTAGGGCGGACAGACAACAATGAGCAGTTCTTC.

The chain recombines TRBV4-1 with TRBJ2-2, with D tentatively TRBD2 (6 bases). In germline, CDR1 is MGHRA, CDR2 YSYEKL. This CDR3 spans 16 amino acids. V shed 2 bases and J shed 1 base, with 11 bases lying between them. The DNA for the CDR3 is TGCGCCAGCAGCCAACTAGCGTCTTTGAACACCGGGGAGCTGTTTTTT. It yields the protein CASSQLASLNTGELFF.

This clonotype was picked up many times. Here the CDR3 DNA reads TGCGCCAGCAGGCGTACCAGGGACGGGACCCAGTACTTC. Translated, it gives CASRRTRDGTQYF. The genes are TRBV5-1 and TRBJ2-5; D is tentatively TRBD1 or TRBD2 (5 bases each). Trimming stripped 5 bases from V and 7 bases from J, with 15 bases between. The CDR3 spans 13 residues. Germline V gene sequence: CDR1 SGHRS, CDR2 YFSETQ.

The CDR3 loop is CSARYPRFSGFTDTQYF. The CDR3 coding sequence is TGCAGTGCTAGATACCCCCGGTTTAGCGGTTTCACAGATACGCAGTATTTT. This sequence joins TRBV20-1 and TRBJ2-3, with a tentative D call TRBD2 (6 bases). The CDR3 covers 17 residues. The germline V and J ends were trimmed by 2 bases and 2 bases, with 20 bases remaining between them. Germline V CDR1 and CDR2: DFQATT, SNEGSKA (reference sequence).

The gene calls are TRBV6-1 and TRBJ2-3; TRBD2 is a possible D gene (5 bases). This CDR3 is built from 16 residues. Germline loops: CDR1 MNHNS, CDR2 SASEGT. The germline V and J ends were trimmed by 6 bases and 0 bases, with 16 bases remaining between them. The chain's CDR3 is CASREDWRTSTDTQYF. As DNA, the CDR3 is TGTGCCAGCAGAGAGGACTGGAGAACTAGCACAGATACGCAGTATTTT.

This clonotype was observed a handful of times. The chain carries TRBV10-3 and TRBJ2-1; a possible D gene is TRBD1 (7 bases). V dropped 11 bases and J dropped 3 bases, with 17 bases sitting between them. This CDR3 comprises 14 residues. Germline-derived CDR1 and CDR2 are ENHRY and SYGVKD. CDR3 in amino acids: CASRGGTDYNEQFF. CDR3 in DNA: TGTGCCTCGCGGGGCGGGACAGACTACAATGAGCAGTTCTTC.

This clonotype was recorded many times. CDR3 protein: CSAVAGENTGELFF. In nucleotides, the CDR3 is TGCAGTGCTGTAGCGGGGGAGAACACCGGGGAGCTGTTTTTT. The rearrangement uses TRBV20-1 and TRBJ2-2; TRBD2 matches at 9 bases. In germline, CDR1 is DFQATT, CDR2 SNEGSKA (reference sequence). The CDR3 spans 14 residues. V shed 5 bases, J shed 1 base, and the junction held 2 bases outside the gene matches.

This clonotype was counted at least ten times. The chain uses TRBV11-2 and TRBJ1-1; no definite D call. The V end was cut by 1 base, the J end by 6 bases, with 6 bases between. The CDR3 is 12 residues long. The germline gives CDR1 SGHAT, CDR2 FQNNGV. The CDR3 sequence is CASSLGQAEAFF. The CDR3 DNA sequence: TGTGCCAGCAGCTTAGGGCAGGCTGAAGCTTTCTTT.

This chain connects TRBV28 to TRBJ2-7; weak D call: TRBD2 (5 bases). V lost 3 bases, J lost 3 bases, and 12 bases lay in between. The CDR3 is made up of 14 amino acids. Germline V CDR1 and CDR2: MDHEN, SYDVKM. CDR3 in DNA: TGTGCCAGCAGTTTCTGGGTGGGGAGCTACGAGCAGTACTTC. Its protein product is CASSFWVGSYEQYF. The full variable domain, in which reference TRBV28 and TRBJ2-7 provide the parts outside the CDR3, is DVKVTQSSRYLVKRTGEKVFLECVQDMDHENMFWYRQDPGLGLRLIYFSYDVKMKEKGDIPEGYSVSREKKERFSLILESASTNQTSMYLCASSFWVGSYEQYFGPGTRLTVT.

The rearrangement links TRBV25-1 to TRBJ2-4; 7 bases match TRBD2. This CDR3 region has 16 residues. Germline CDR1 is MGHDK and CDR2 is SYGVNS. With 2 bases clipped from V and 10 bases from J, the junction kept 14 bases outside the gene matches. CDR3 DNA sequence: TGTGCCAGCAGTGAAGGTACGGGGGGTCAGCGCGAAATTCAGTACTTC. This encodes CASSEGTGGQREIQYF.